Listed here are 22 T cell receptor beta chains from one sample, sequenced in a study of T cell repertoires in urothelial bladder cancer (dated by TCRdb to about 2019). Library preparation employed the immunoSEQ multiplex PCR assay. The immuneACCESS repertoire file appears here via TCRdb, limited to in-frame rearrangements. These files lack a portion of the clones; in checked studies, under half of the deficit traces to unresolved V genes, and the cause of the others is not known. The sample table contains over 10,000 clones; only one count was recorded for 66% of them. The ten most abundant clones make up 8.5% to 9% of the sample. Sequencing input: tumor-infiltrating cells from bladder cancer. The receptors stem from a human donor with urothelial carcinoma.

V usage is TRBV21-1 and J usage is TRBJ2-5; the table's D call, TRBD1, has no DNA check behind it. TRBV21-1 is a listed pseudogene. CDR3 size: 13 residues. CDR3 nucleotide sequence: TGTGCCAGCAGCAGGGGCCTACAAGAGACCCAGTACTTC. As protein: CASSRGLQETQYF.

CDR3: CAISDGGGENYGYTF. In DNA, the CDR3 is TGTGCCATCAGTGATGGAGGGGGCGAGAACTATGGCTACACCTTC. The chain joins TRBV10-3 to TRBJ1-2; the match to TRBD1 covers 7 bases. Trimming at V came to 3 bases and at J to 2 bases, leaving 6 bases not matched to a gene. Germline CDR1 is ENHRY and CDR2 is SYGVKD. The length of the CDR3 is 15 residues.

This chain connects TRBV7-9 to TRBJ1-1; D unresolved. The CDR3 spans 16 residues. From germline, CDR1 is SEHNR and CDR2 FQNEAQ (reference sequence). The ends were cut back, 3 bases at V and 4 bases at J, with 18 bases in the middle. The DNA of the CDR3 is TGTGCCAGCAGCTTGGGCGGGTCCCGGACTGGCACTGAAGCTTTCTTT. It encodes CASSLGGSRTGTEAFF.

The V call is TRBV29-1, the J call TRBJ2-1; the match to TRBD1 covers 11 bases. The CDR3 totals 15 residues. V was clipped by 7 bases and J by 6 bases; unmatched bases: 11. Looked up from germline, CDR1 is SQVTM and CDR2 is ANQGSEA. The CDR3 reads CSGVVTGTGGNEQFF. In DNA form, the CDR3 reads TGCAGCGGCGTCGTTACCGGGACAGGGGGCAATGAGCAGTTCTTC.

This chain uses TRBV5-1 with TRBJ1-1; possibly TRBD1 for D (5 bases). The CDR3 runs to 13 residues. V lost 3 bases, J lost 0 bases, and 6 bases lay in between. The V gene's germline CDR1 is SGHRS and CDR2 YFSETQ. The CDR3 is CASSWTLNTEAFF. The CDR3, as DNA: TGCGCCAGCAGCTGGACATTGAACACTGAAGCTTTCTTT.

The rearrangement joins TRBV19 to TRBJ2-2, with TRBD1 identical over 9 bases. Germline values: CDR1 LNHDA, CDR2 SQIVND (reference sequence). This CDR3 is built from 17 residues. V lost 1 base, J lost 2 bases, and 5 bases stayed unmatched. The chain's CDR3 is CASSIAGTGTNTGELFF. For the CDR3, the DNA is TGTGCCAGTAGTATAGCCGGGACAGGGACCAACACCGGGGAGCTGTTTTTT.

This clone was detected a few times. The V call is TRBV6-5, the J call TRBJ1-1; 7 nucleotides line up with TRBD1. Unmatched junction bases numbered 10, after V lost 7 bases and J lost 5 bases. This CDR3 contains 14 residues. Germline V gives CDR1 MNHEY, CDR2 SVGAGI. CDR3 loop: CASTRQGGRTEAFF. The DNA of the CDR3 is TGTGCCAGCACCCGACAGGGTGGTCGGACTGAAGCTTTCTTT.

This chain joins TRBV6-4 and TRBJ2-7; 7 nucleotides line up with TRBD1. Germline loops: CDR1 MRHNA, CDR2 SNTAGT. The junction had 3 bases not matched to a gene; V was cut back by 2 bases and J by 2 bases. The CDR3 is 14 amino acids. DNA of the CDR3: TGTGCCAGCAGTGACCCAGGGGGACCCTACGAGCAGTACGTC. This sequence encodes CASSDPGGPYEQYV.

V and J are TRBV7-9 and TRBJ2-3; tentative D call: TRBD1 (6 bases). Trimming stripped 1 base from V and 1 base from J, with 9 bases between. The germline V gene has CDR1 SEHNR and CDR2 FQNEAQ (reference sequence). The CDR3 is made up of 15 amino acids. The CDR3 loop is CASSLGGQRTDTQYF. The CDR3 coding sequence is TGTGCCAGCAGCTTAGGGGGGCAGCGCACAGATACGCAGTATTTT.

This clone was observed a few times. V is TRBV6-1 and J is TRBJ1-5, with D possibly being TRBD1 (5 bases). The ends were cut back, 6 bases at V and 3 bases at J, with 12 bases in the middle. This CDR3 comprises 14 residues. Germline V gene lookup returns CDR1 MNHNS and CDR2 SASEGT. In DNA, the CDR3 is TGTGCCAGCAGAGCGACAGACTACAATCAGCCCCAGCATTTT. This codes for CASRATDYNQPQHF.

The J gene is TRBJ2-7, the V gene TRBV14; D may be TRBD1 (6 bases). The CDR3 consists of 14 residues. Germline V CDR1 and CDR2: SGHDN, FVKESK. The V end lost 4 bases, the J end lost 3 bases, and 13 bases lay between the germline ends. The CDR3 nucleotides read TGTGCCAGCAGCCTCGGACAGATAAACTACGAGCAGTACTTC. This translates into CASSLGQINYEQYF.

This clone was seen a single time. The chain uses TRBV2 and TRBJ2-3; D is undetermined. The V and J ends lost 7 bases and 6 bases respectively, with 14 bases between them. CDR3 length: 13 residues. Germline CDR1 is SNHLY and CDR2 is FYNNEI. CDR3 amino acids: CASTVRPRDTQYF. CDR3 DNA sequence: TGTGCCAGCACAGTACGGCCAAGGGATACGCAGTATTTT.

V gene TRBV19 combines with J gene TRBJ1-3, with TRBD1 matching over 8 bases. The CDR3 has 16 residues. V shed 5 bases and J 0 bases; nucleotides not matched to a gene: 6. The V gene's germline CDR1 is LNHDA and CDR2 SQIVND (reference sequence). DNA for the CDR3: TGTGCCAGTAGTCCCCGGGACAGGTACTCTGGAAACACCATATATTTT. Its translation is CASSPRDRYSGNTIYF.

The CDR3 region has the DNA TGTGCCAGCAGGGGACCCTTATCTAACTATGGCTACACCTTC. It yields the protein CASRGPLSNYGYTF. V is TRBV2 and J is TRBJ1-2; tentative D call: TRBD1 (5 bases). This CDR3 spans 14 amino acids. Trimming took 6 bases from V and 0 from J, leaving 11 bases between them. Germline V gives CDR1 SNHLY, CDR2 FYNNEI.

The chain combines TRBV7-9 with TRBJ1-4; TRBD1 is a possible D gene (5 bases). CDR3 length: 17 residues. Germline V gene lookup returns CDR1 SEHNR and CDR2 FQNEAQ (reference sequence). V lost 1 base and J lost 0, with 12 bases in between. CDR3: CASSLGGGGATNEKLFF. The CDR3 DNA sequence: TGTGCCAGCAGCTTAGGGGGCGGAGGAGCAACTAATGAAAAACTGTTTTTT. The whole variable domain, filled in from reference TRBV7-9 and TRBJ1-4, reads DTGVSQNPRHKITKRGQNVTFRCDPISEHNRLYWYRQTLGQGPEFLTYFQNEAQLEKSRLLSDRFSAERPKGSFSTLEIQRTEQGDSAMYLCASSLGGGGATNEKLFFGSGTQLSVL.

In DNA form, the CDR3 reads TGCGCCAGCAGTGAGGGGACAGGCCCCGCGAACACCGGGGAGCTGTTTTTT. It encodes CASSEGTGPANTGELFF. V gene TRBV10-2 combines with J gene TRBJ2-2, with TRBD1 matching 8 bases. V trimming: 2 bases; J trimming: 0 bases; junction bases outside the gene matches: 5. The CDR3 is 17 residues long. In germline, CDR1 is WSHSY, CDR2 SAAADI.

The rearrangement links TRBV7-2 to TRBJ1-4; TRBD1 aligns across 11 bases. The V gene's germline CDR1 is SGHTA and CDR2 FQGNSA. The CDR3 totals 19 residues. The V gene end was trimmed by 4 bases and the J gene end by 7 bases; junction bases not matched to a gene: 17. In DNA form, the CDR3 reads TGTGCCAGCAGCTCAGGACAGGGGGCCGGGTTCTCTCTTCGTGAAAAACTGTTTTTT. Residues: CASSSGQGAGFSLREKLFF.

V is TRBV6-5 and J is TRBJ1-2; D gene ambiguous. CDR1 MNHEY and CDR2 SVGAGI come from the germline V gene. V gave up 2 bases and J gave up 3 bases, with 13 bases separating them. The CDR3 is 15 amino acids. The CDR3, as DNA: TGTGCCAGCAGTTACAGAGGGTTCGGGGACTATGGCTACACCTTC. It codes for CASSYRGFGDYGYTF.

This clone was observed a single time. The chain combines TRBV5-1 with TRBJ2-5; TRBD2 matches 9 bases. Trimming took 0 bases from V and 1 from J; bases not matched to a gene: 1. The CDR3 length is 15 residues. The germline V gene has CDR1 SGHRS and CDR2 YFSETQ. The CDR3 loop reads CASSLASGAQETQYF. The CDR3 nucleotides read TGCGCCAGCAGCTTGGCTAGCGGGGCCCAAGAGACCCAGTACTTC. Supplemented by reference TRBV5-1 and TRBJ2-5, the full variable domain reads KAGVTQTPRYLIKTRGQQVTLSCSPISGHRSVSWYQQTPGQGLQFLFEYFSETQRNKGNFPGRFSGRQFSNSRSEMNVSTLELGDSALYLCASSLASGAQETQYFGPGTRLLVL.

This clone occurred once. The chain recombines TRBV7-9 with TRBJ2-5; 7 bases are a match to TRBD2. Germline V gives CDR1 SEHNR, CDR2 FQNEAQ (reference sequence). The CDR3 sequence is 16 residues long. V lost 8 bases and J lost 1; bases outside the gene matches: 13. CDR3 coding DNA: TGTGCCAGCCCACCGCCTGGCCTAGCGGCCCAAGAGACCCAGTACTTC. As protein: CASPPPGLAAQETQYF.

As concerns this clone: This sample includes further DNA sequences coding for the same CDR3. The rearrangement uses TRBV2 and TRBJ2-2; 7 bases match TRBD2. Trimming removed 6 bases from V and 4 bases from J; junction bases left unmatched: 8. Per the germline V gene, CDR1 is SNHLY and CDR2 is FYNNEI. The CDR3 has 15 residues. The CDR3 bases are TGTGCCAGCAGGGGGCCCGGGGGGTTCACCGGGGAGCTGTTTTTT. This translates into CASRGPGGFTGELFF. Full variable domain (rest looked up from reference TRBV2 and TRBJ2-2): EPEVTQTPSHQVTQMGQEVILRCVPISNHLYFYWYRQILGQKVEFLVSFYNNEISEKSEIFDDQFSVERPDGSNFTLKIRSTKLEDSAMYFCASRGPGGFTGELFFGEGSRLTVL.

This chain links TRBV14 with TRBJ2-5; either TRBD1 or TRBD2 may supply D (7 bases each). The CDR3 length is 14 residues. Trimming removed 4 bases at V and 5 bases at J, with 14 bases between. Germline V lookup: CDR1 SGHDN, CDR2 FVKESK. CDR3 nucleotide sequence: TGTGCCAGCAGCCGTCGACAGGGAGGGGAGACCCAGTACTTC. Its translation is CASSRRQGGETQYF.